The TCR beta chain under discussion was sequenced for a study of blood T cell repertoires in COVID-19. Study context: The United States, Italy and Spain were the sources of the acute and convalescent COVID-19 samples.

Some clones are missing from TCRdb's copy, which holds only in-frame ones; the method was immunoSEQ multiplex PCR. Of over 250,000 clones in the sample, around 85% were seen once. There are 14 residues in the CDR3. V was clipped by 5 bases and J by 3 bases; unmatched bases: 4. Germline V gives CDR1 SGHAT, CDR2 FQNNGV. The rearrangement joins TRBV11-2 to TRBJ2-7, with 10 bases aligning to TRBD1. The clonotype was recovered from a woman aged 70-85 years with acute or convalescent COVID-19. Material for sequencing was peripheral blood. CDR3 nucleotide sequence: TGTGCCAGCAGCGCGGGACAGGGGAGCTACGAGCAGTACTTC. Translating gives CASSAGQGSYEQYF. Using reference TRBV11-2 and TRBJ2-7 for the parts outside the CDR3, the full variable domain is EAGVAQSPRYKIIEKRQSVAFWCNPISGHATLYWYQQILGQGPKLLIQFQNNGVVDDSQLPKDRFSAERLKGVDSTLKIQPAKLEDSAVYLCASSAGQGSYEQYFGPGTRLTVT.